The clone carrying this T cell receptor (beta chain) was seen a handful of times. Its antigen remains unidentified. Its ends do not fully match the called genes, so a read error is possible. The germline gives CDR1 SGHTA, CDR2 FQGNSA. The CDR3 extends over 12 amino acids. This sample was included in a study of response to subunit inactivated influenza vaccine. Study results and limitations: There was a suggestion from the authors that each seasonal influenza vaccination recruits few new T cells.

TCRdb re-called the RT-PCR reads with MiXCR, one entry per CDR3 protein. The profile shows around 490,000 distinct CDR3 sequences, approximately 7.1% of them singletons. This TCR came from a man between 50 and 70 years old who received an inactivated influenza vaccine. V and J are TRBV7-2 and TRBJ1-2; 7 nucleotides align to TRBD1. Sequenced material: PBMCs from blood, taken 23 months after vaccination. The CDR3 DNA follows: TGTGCCAGCAGCATTTACAGGGGTGGCTACGCCTTC. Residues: CASSIYRGGYAF. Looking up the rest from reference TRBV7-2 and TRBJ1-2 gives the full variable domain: GAGVSQSPSNKVTEKGKDVELRCDPISGHTALYWYRQSLGQGLEFLIYFQGNSAPDKSGLPSDRFSAERTGGSVSTLTIQRTQQEDSAVYLCASSIYRGGYAFGSGTRLTVV.